These 13 T cell receptor beta chains originate from one sample sequenced in a study of Ad26.COV2.S vaccination and SARS-CoV-2 variants. Assay used: immunoSEQ multiplex PCR; TCRdb lists only in-frame clones, some missing. The sample lists about 680,000 clones; 80% to 90% were seen once. Treatment here: roughly 19 received Ad26.COV2.S at low or high dose, single or two shots; 5 received placebo; per-sample allocation not given. Sampling was performed 63 days after the first vaccine or placebo injection. The sample here was peripheral blood, taken in a trial of Ad26.COV2.S vaccine versus placebo. These receptors all stem from a person aged 18-65 years who received the Ad26.COV2.S COVID-19 vaccine or a placebo.

This chain joins TRBV30 and TRBJ2-3; 9 nucleotides align to TRBD1. The CDR3 sequence is 15 residues long. Per germline, CDR1 GTSNPN and CDR2 SVGIG (reference sequence). V dropped 0 bases and J dropped 1; count of bases not matched to a gene: 2. CDR3: CAWSVGQGRTDTQYF. The DNA of the CDR3 is TGTGCCTGGAGTGTAGGACAGGGGCGCACAGATACGCAGTATTTT.

J is TRBJ1-3 and V is TRBV25-1; tentatively, D is TRBD1 (5 bases). V lost 6 bases to trimming and J lost 0 bases, with 12 bases between them. The CDR3 length is 15 residues. Per the germline V gene, CDR1 is MGHDK and CDR2 is SYGVNS. CDR3 sequence (DNA): TGTGCCAGCAGCCCCCCTGGGGGCTCTGGAAACACCATATATTTT. Translated: CASSPPGGSGNTIYF.

The V call is TRBV5-6, the J call TRBJ2-5, with D possibly being TRBD1 (5 bases). This CDR3 is built from 14 residues. Trimming pared 4 bases from V and 1 base from J, leaving 11 bases between. CDR1 is SGHDT and CDR2 is YYEEEE in the germline V gene. CDR3 in DNA: TGTGCCAGCAGCCCTCAGGGTACCCAAGAGACCCAGTACTTC. Translated, it gives CASSPQGTQETQYF.

The J gene is TRBJ2-3, the V gene TRBV6-5, with a weak D call TRBD2 (5 bases). The CDR3 sequence is 16 residues long. The V end lost 0 bases, the J end lost 0 bases, and 10 bases lay between the germline ends. Germline V lookup: CDR1 MNHEY, CDR2 SVGAGI. The CDR3, as DNA: TGTGCCAGCAGTTACTCGAACCCGGGGAGCACAGATACGCAGTATTTT. This sequence encodes CASSYSNPGSTDTQYF.

The rearrangement joins TRBV24-1 to TRBJ1-5; TRBD1 might be the D (5 bases). This CDR3 is built from 15 residues. From germline, CDR1 is KGHDR and CDR2 SFDVKD. V lost 3 bases to trimming and J lost 7 bases, with 15 bases between them. The CDR3 region has the DNA TGTGCCACCAGTGATCCTGGACGGCCAGGGCAGCCCCAGCATTTT. Amino acid sequence: CATSDPGRPGQPQHF.

The chain recombines TRBV6-2 or TRBV6-3 with TRBJ2-1, with D possibly called TRBD1 or TRBD2 (5 bases each). The CDR3 sequence is 12 residues long. V was trimmed by 4 bases and J by 8 bases, leaving 9 bases between them. CDR1 and CDR2 (germline): MNHEY, SVGEGT. CDR3 DNA sequence: TGTGCCAGCAGTTGGGACCCGGATGAGCAGTTCTTC. Its protein product is CASSWDPDEQFF.

This chain uses TRBV6-5 with TRBJ1-5; D is possibly TRBD1 (5 bases). Looked up from germline, CDR1 is MNHEY and CDR2 is SVGAGI. This CDR3 is 13 amino acids long. Trimming removed 6 bases at V and 0 bases at J, with 6 bases between. In DNA form, the CDR3 reads TGTGCCAGCAGGGGGGATAGCAATCAGCCCCAGCATTTT. It specifies CASRGDSNQPQHF.

On this clone itself: One junction end does not reproduce the germline sequence, and a read error may be involved. This chain links TRBV19 with TRBJ1-1, with a possible D match to TRBD1 (6 bases). The CDR3 contains 15 residues. Germline V lookup: CDR1 LNHDA, CDR2 SQIVND (reference sequence). Written as DNA, the CDR3 is TGTGCCAGTAGTCTAGAGGGGGTGAGCGACACTGAAGCTTTCTTT. This translates into CASSLEGVSDTEAFF.

The V gene is TRBV29-1, the J gene TRBJ1-4, with 7 bases lining up with TRBD1. The V segment lost 7 bases and the J segment 3 bases; nucleotides outside the gene matches: 8. Germline CDR1 SQVTM, CDR2 ANQGSEA. CDR3 length equals 14 residues. In nucleotides, the CDR3 is TGCAGCGCACGCGACAGGGTCGCTAATGAAAAACTGTTTTTT. Its protein product is CSARDRVANEKLFF.

This chain joins TRBV19 and TRBJ1-2; 7 nucleotides agree with TRBD1. The CDR3 contains 14 residues. Germline V gene sequence: CDR1 LNHDA, CDR2 SQIVND (reference sequence). The J segment lost 5 bases and the V segment lost 6 bases, leaving 9 bases of the junction unmatched. In nucleotides, the CDR3 is TGTGCCAGTAGCCCCTGGGACAGAAATTATGGCTACACCTTC. Translating gives CASSPWDRNYGYTF.

This clone was detected once. The chain recombines TRBV5-4 with TRBJ2-2; 8 nucleotides agree with TRBD2. The length of the CDR3 is 16 residues. Germline CDR1 SGHNT, CDR2 YYREEE (reference sequence). V dropped 4 bases and J dropped 0; count of bases not matched to a gene: 5. The CDR3 DNA reads TGTGCCAGCAGCCTAGCGGGCAGCCCGAACACCGGGGAGCTGTTTTTT. Translated: CASSLAGSPNTGELFF.

The genes are TRBV4-2 and TRBJ2-5; D remains unclear. The ends were cut back, 1 base at V and 0 bases at J, with 3 bases in the middle. The CDR3 contains 13 residues. Germline V lookup: CDR1 LGHNA, CDR2 YNFKEQ. The CDR3 bases are TGTGCCAGCAGCCAAGGAAACCAAGAGACCCAGTACTTC. This codes for CASSQGNQETQYF.

The V call is TRBV6-5, the J call TRBJ1-2; TRBD1 matches 8 bases. The V gene end was trimmed by 2 bases and the J gene end by 0 bases; junction bases not matched to a gene: 2. The CDR3 covers 15 residues. The germline V gene encodes CDR1 MNHEY and CDR2 SVGAGI. CDR3 DNA sequence: TGTGCCAGCAGTTACCGGGACAGGACTAACTATGGCTACACCTTC. This gives the protein CASSYRDRTNYGYTF.